The 12 T cell receptor beta chains below come from one sample, sequenced in a study of shared clonotypes between healthy human individuals. Clones were read by immunoSEQ multiplex PCR, and TCRdb kept only the in-frame ones, dropping some. The sample records approximately 320,000 clones, about nine tenths being singletons. Sample: memory CD8+ T cells sorted from blood. The subset was: CD45RO+ cells pooled with CCR7-negative TemRA cells. The receptors shown here come from a man younger than 30 in good health.

This chain connects TRBV4-1 to TRBJ2-7; D remains unclear. The germline CDR1 and CDR2 sequences are MGHRA and YSYEKL. V was cut by 0 bases and J by 3 bases, with 12 bases left in between. The CDR3 is 15 residues long. The CDR3: CASSQDRQPNYEQYF. CDR3 coding DNA: TGCGCCAGCAGCCAAGATAGGCAGCCAAACTACGAGCAGTACTTC.

As DNA, the CDR3 is TGCGCCAGCAAAGGCTTCTTGAACACTGAAGCTTTCTTT. Protein product: CASKGFLNTEAFF. The chain uses TRBV10-2 and TRBJ1-1; no clear D gene. Trimming removed 7 bases from V and 0 bases from J, with 9 bases in between. Germline CDR1 WSHSY, CDR2 SAAADI. This CDR3 spans 13 amino acids.

The J gene is TRBJ2-1, the V gene TRBV27, with a weak D call TRBD1 (5 bases). The CDR3 contains 14 residues. Germline V gene sequence: CDR1 MNHEY, CDR2 SMNVEV (reference sequence). Trimming cost V 7 bases and J 3 bases, with 13 bases left between them. CDR3 amino acids: CASKRTQVYNEQFF. The CDR3 DNA is TGTGCCAGCAAACGGACACAAGTCTACAATGAGCAGTTCTTC.

Here the CDR3 DNA reads TGTGCCAGCAGTTTGATATACTACGAGCAGTACTTC. It codes for CASSLIYYEQYF. The chain has TRBV28 and TRBJ2-7; D call uncertain. Trimming shortened V by 3 bases and J by 3 bases, and 6 bases separated the two germline ends. The CDR3 loop spans 12 amino acids. CDR1 MDHEN and CDR2 SYDVKM come from the germline V gene.

V and J are TRBV9 and TRBJ2-1; a weak D match, TRBD2 (6 bases). With 0 bases removed from V and 4 bases from J, the gap between germline ends came to 14 bases. There are 16 residues in the CDR3. In germline, CDR1 is SGDLS, CDR2 YYNGEE. Written as DNA, the CDR3 is TGTGCCAGCAGCGTAGATCAGCGGAGGGAGTACAATGAGCAGTTCTTC. This encodes CASSVDQRREYNEQFF. The variable domain in full, completed from reference TRBV9 and TRBJ2-1, reads DSGVTQTPKHLITATGQRVTLRCSPRSGDLSVYWYQQSLDQGLQFLIQYYNGEERAKGNILERFSAQQFPDLHSELNLSSLELGDSALYFCASSVDQRREYNEQFFGPGTRLTVL.

This clone was detected ten times or more. Other DNA sequences in the same sample also yield this CDR3. The rearrangement links TRBV7-9 to TRBJ2-3; D ambiguous. The V gene's germline CDR1 is SEHNR and CDR2 FQNEAQ (reference sequence). The length of the CDR3 is 13 residues. V was clipped by 11 bases and J by 0 bases, with 12 bases between them. CDR3 in DNA: TGTGCCTCCCGTACGCCTAGCACAGATACGCAGTATTTT. Residues: CASRTPSTDTQYF.

This clone has a count of ten or more. In the same sample, other DNA sequences code for this CDR3. The CDR3 DNA sequence: TGTGCCAGCAGCTTGGGTGACTCATCCTACGAGCAGTACTTC. Encoded protein: CASSLGDSSYEQYF. The rearrangement uses TRBV5-8 and TRBJ2-7; D is unclear. There are 14 residues in the CDR3. The V and J ends lost 0 bases and 1 base respectively, with 8 bases between them. Germline loops: CDR1 SGHTS, CDR2 YDEGEE.

In this sample, this clone turned up once. The CDR3 nucleotides read TGTGCCAGCAGCTTATTCGTCCAGGGGGCTGTCGGGGGCTACACCTTC. Translation gives CASSLFVQGAVGGYTF. The rearrangement joins TRBV7-2 to TRBJ1-2, with 8 nucleotides matching TRBD1. Trimming at V came to 2 bases and at J to 8 bases, leaving 13 bases not matched to a gene. The CDR3 sequence is 16 residues long. Germline V gene data show CDR1 as SGHTA and CDR2 as FQGNSA.

This chain joins TRBV4-1 and TRBJ2-1; 7 nucleotides align to TRBD1. J was trimmed by 10 bases and V by 4 bases; bases with no gene match: 7. The germline V gene has CDR1 MGHRA and CDR2 YSYEKL. CDR3 length equals 13 residues. The CDR3 DNA is TGCGCCAGCAGCCTTTCACAGGGGCTAGAGCAGTTCTTC. It translates to CASSLSQGLEQFF.

The sample holds one count of this clone. This rearrangement joins TRBV18 to TRBJ2-3, with D unclear. The length of the CDR3 is 14 residues. CDR1 is KGHSH, CDR2 LQKENI, per germline. CDR3 DNA sequence: TGTGCAGCCTCGACTTGGGGATCGACAGATACGCAGTATTTT. This translates into CAASTWGSTDTQYF.

The gene calls are TRBV9 and TRBJ2-3, with D possibly being TRBD2 (5 bases). Germline CDR1 and CDR2: SGDLS and YYNGEE. This CDR3 contains 18 residues. V lost 4 bases, J lost 2 bases, and 23 bases lay in between. The chain's CDR3 is CASSPRRAVAKDTDTQYF. As DNA, the CDR3 is TGTGCCAGCAGCCCCAGGCGGGCAGTCGCCAAGGACACAGATACGCAGTATTTT.

The chain has TRBV4-1 and TRBJ2-7; no definite D call. The germline V and J ends were trimmed by 6 bases and 0 bases, with 9 bases remaining between them. Germline V lookup: CDR1 MGHRA, CDR2 YSYEKL. The CDR3 loop spans 13 amino acids. In nucleotides, the CDR3 is TGCGCCAGCAGTCGAGTCGACTCCTACGAGCAGTACTTC. This codes for CASSRVDSYEQYF.